This T cell receptor (beta chain) stems from a study of cytomegalovirus exposure and HLA in healthy donors. Findings of the study overall: The study reported that TCR beta sequences accurately predicted HLA-A and HLA-B alleles in most subjects. Information on immune exposure was restricted to one variable (CMV serostatus).

Note on this clone: The antigen is not known.

The CDR3 covers 15 residues. V gave up 3 bases and J gave up 1 base; unmatched junction bases: 4. Germline assignment: CDR1 KGHSH and CDR2 LQKENI. A multiplex PCR was run with 60 Vbeta primers and 13 Jbeta primers. The protocol was immunoSEQ multiplex PCR, while the TCRdb copy is restricted to in-frame clones and leaves out a portion. The sample yields approximately 190,000 clones, approximately 79% seen once. V usage is TRBV18 and J usage is TRBJ2-3; 7 bases match TRBD2. The material sequenced was PBMCs. This clonotype originated in a man aged 40-50 years in good health and CMV-seropositive. The DNA for the CDR3 is TGTGCCAGCTCACCTCTAGCGGAAGGCACAGATACGCAGTATTTT. Encoded protein: CASSPLAEGTDTQYF. The variable domain in full, with the rest retrieved from reference TRBV18 and TRBJ2-3, is NAGVMQNPRHLVRRRGQEARLRCSPMKGHSHVYWYRQLPEEGLKFMVYLQKENIIDESGMPKERFSAEFPKEGPSILRIQQVVRGDSAAYFCASSPLAEGTDTQYFGPGTRLTVL.